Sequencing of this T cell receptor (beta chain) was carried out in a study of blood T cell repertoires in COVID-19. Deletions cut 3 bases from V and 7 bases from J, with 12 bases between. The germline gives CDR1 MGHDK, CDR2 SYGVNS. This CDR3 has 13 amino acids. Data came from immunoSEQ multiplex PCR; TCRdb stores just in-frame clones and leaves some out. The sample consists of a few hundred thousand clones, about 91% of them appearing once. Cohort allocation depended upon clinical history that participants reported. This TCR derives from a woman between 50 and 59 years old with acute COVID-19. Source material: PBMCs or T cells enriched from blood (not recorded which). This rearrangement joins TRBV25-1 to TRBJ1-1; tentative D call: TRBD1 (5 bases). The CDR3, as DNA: TGTGCCAGCAGTGATGGGGCTCGATATGAAGCTTTCTTT. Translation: CASSDGARYEAFF. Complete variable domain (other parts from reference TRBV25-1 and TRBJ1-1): EADIYQTPRYLVIGTGKKITLECSQTMGHDKMYWYQQDPGMELHLIHYSYGVNSTEKGDLSSESTVSRIRTEHFPLTLESARPSHTSQYLCASSDGARYEAFFGQGTRLTVV.